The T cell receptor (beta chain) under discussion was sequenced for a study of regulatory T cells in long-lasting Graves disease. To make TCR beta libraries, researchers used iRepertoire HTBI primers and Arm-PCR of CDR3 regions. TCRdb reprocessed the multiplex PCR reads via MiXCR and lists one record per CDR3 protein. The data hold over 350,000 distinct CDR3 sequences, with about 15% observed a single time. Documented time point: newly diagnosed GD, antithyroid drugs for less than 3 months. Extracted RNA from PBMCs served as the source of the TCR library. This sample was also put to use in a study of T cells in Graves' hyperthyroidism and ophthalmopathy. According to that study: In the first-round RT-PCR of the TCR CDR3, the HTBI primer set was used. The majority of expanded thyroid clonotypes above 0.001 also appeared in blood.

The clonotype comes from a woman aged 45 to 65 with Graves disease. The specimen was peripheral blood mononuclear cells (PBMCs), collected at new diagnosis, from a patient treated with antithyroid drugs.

CDR3 DNA sequence: TGCGCCAGCAGCCCCCTGACTAGCCTCCCAAACAATGAGCAGTTCTTC. It specifies CASSPLTSLPNNEQFF. The chain uses TRBV5-1 and TRBJ2-1, with 7 bases matching TRBD2. V shed 4 bases, J shed 5 bases, and the junction held 12 bases outside the gene matches. The germline V gene has CDR1 SGHRS and CDR2 YFSETQ. CDR3 length: 16 amino acids.